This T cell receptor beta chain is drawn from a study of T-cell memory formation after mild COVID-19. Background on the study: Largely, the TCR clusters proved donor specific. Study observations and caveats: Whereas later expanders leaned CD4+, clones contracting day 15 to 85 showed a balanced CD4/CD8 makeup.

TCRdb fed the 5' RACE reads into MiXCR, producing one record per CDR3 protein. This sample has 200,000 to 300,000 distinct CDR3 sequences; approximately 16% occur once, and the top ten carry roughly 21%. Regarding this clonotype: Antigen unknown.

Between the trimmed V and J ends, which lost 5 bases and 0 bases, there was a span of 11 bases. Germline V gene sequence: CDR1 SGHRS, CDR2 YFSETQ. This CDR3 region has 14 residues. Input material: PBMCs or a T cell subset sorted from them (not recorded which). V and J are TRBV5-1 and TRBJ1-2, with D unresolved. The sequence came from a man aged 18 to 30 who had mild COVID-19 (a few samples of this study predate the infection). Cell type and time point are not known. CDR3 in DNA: TGCGCCAGCAGTTCAGGAACCACTAACTATGGCTACACCTTC. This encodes CASSSGTTNYGYTF.